These 28 T cell receptor beta chains came from one sample sequenced in a study of blood T cell repertoires in COVID-19. Profiling relied on immunoSEQ multiplex PCR, and the TCRdb table lists in-frame clones only, not all of them. The table has roughly 240,000 clones, approximately 82% seen once; the top ten hold 1.5% to 2%. The material sequenced was peripheral blood. The receptors come from a woman older than 75 with acute or convalescent COVID-19.

This chain joins TRBV7-2 and TRBJ2-1; the match to TRBD2 covers 7 bases. Germline assignment: CDR1 SGHTA and CDR2 FQGNSA. The V segment lost 1 base and the J segment 9 bases; nucleotides outside the gene matches: 9. This CDR3 is 15 amino acids long. CDR3 coding DNA: TGTGCCAGCAGCTTAGTTTCGCCGGGGGGTAGTGAGCAGTTCTTC. Translation gives CASSLVSPGGSEQFF.

The chain is built from TRBV18 and TRBJ1-2; 7 bases map to TRBD1. The CDR3 has 13 residues. V dropped 3 bases and J dropped 2; count of bases not matched to a gene: 0. The germline V gene encodes CDR1 KGHSH and CDR2 LQKENI. The DNA of the CDR3 is TGTGCCAGCTCACCGGGACAGAACTATGGCTACACCTTC. Translating gives CASSPGQNYGYTF.

V is TRBV2 and J is TRBJ1-3; maybe TRBD1 (5 bases). Looked up from germline, CDR1 is SNHLY and CDR2 is FYNNEI. V lost 5 bases to trimming and J lost 1 base, with 12 bases between them. The CDR3 has 15 amino acids. The CDR3 region has the DNA TGTGCCAGCAGTACTGACGGGGGTTCTGGAAACACCATATATTTT. This codes for CASSTDGGSGNTIYF.

CDR3 in amino acids: CASTLGTGANQPQHF. DNA for the CDR3: TGTGCCAGCACCCTCGGGACAGGGGCCAATCAGCCCCAGCATTTT. The rearrangement joins TRBV6-5 to TRBJ1-5, with 10 positions matching TRBD1. Germline CDR1 reads MNHEY; CDR2 reads SVGAGI. The length of the CDR3 is 15 residues. V shed 7 bases and J 3 bases; nucleotides not matched to a gene: 6.

This clone has only a few counts. The V call is TRBV3-1 (or the pseudogene TRBV3-2), the J call TRBJ1-1; D remains ambiguous. The germline gives CDR1 LGHDT, CDR2 YNNKEL (reference sequence). With 4 bases removed from V and 8 bases from J, the gap between germline ends came to 11 bases. The CDR3 covers 12 residues. The CDR3 loop is CASSLAAGEAFF. Written as DNA, the CDR3 is TGTGCCAGCAGCCTGGCGGCGGGGGAAGCTTTCTTT.

This clone was detected once. This chain links TRBV7-9 with TRBJ1-1; 7 nucleotides match TRBD1. The CDR3 totals 12 residues. With 5 bases clipped from V and 6 bases from J, the junction kept 3 bases outside the gene matches. In germline, CDR1 is SEHNR, CDR2 FQNEAQ (reference sequence). The CDR3 loop is CASSDRDAEAFF. In DNA, the CDR3 is TGTGCCAGCAGCGACAGGGACGCTGAAGCTTTCTTT.

This chain joins TRBV6-6 and TRBJ2-5, with 12 bases matching TRBD2. Germline V gene data show CDR1 as MNHNY and CDR2 as SVGAGI (reference sequence). J was trimmed by 2 bases and V by 6 bases; bases with no gene match: 7. The CDR3 length is 16 residues. CDR3 sequence reads: CASRSRTSGEQETQYF. The CDR3 coding sequence is TGTGCCAGCAGATCACGGACTAGCGGGGAGCAAGAGACCCAGTACTTC.

V usage is TRBV6-5 and J usage is TRBJ2-2; TRBD1 is a possible D gene (6 bases). This CDR3 region has 15 residues. Per the germline V gene, CDR1 is MNHEY and CDR2 is SVGAGI. V dropped 6 bases and J dropped 0 bases, with 11 bases sitting between them. The CDR3 coding sequence is TGTGCCAGCAGATCCCCAGGGGCGAACACCGGGGAGCTGTTTTTT. Its protein is CASRSPGANTGELFF.

The gene calls are TRBV9 and TRBJ2-1; D gene uncertain. The CDR3 totals 12 residues. The germline gives CDR1 SGDLS, CDR2 YYNGEE. V lost 0 bases and J 9 bases, leaving 7 bases between the germline ends. For the CDR3, the DNA is TGTGCCAGCAGCGTAGTAGATGCTGAGCAGTTCTTC. This codes for CASSVVDAEQFF.

This rearrangement joins TRBV28 to TRBJ1-2, with TRBD1 as a possible D gene (6 bases). V dropped 6 bases and J dropped 4 bases, with 18 bases sitting between them. CDR1 is MDHEN and CDR2 is SYDVKM in the germline V gene. This CDR3 is built from 15 residues. CDR3 bases: TGTGCCAGCAGCCACTCTCAGGGGTGGAGCTATGGCTACACCTTC. Amino acids: CASSHSQGWSYGYTF.

This clone was picked up one time. V is TRBV7-2 and J is TRBJ2-5; 13 nucleotides line up with TRBD2. J lost 4 bases, V lost 4 bases, and 3 bases had no gene match. Germline loops: CDR1 SGHTA, CDR2 FQGNSA. The CDR3 spans 15 residues. DNA of the CDR3: TGTGCCAGCAGCTGGGGACTAGCGGGAAGAGAGACCCAGTACTTC. It is translated as CASSWGLAGRETQYF.

The V gene is TRBV5-1, the J gene TRBJ2-5; D is ambiguous. Germline V gene lookup returns CDR1 SGHRS and CDR2 YFSETQ. CDR3 length equals 14 residues. Trimming stripped 2 bases from V and 2 bases from J, with 10 bases between. The CDR3 DNA reads TGCGCCAGCAGCTTCACGACTTTACAAGAGACCCAGTACTTC. This encodes CASSFTTLQETQYF.

The chain is built from TRBV14 and TRBJ2-5, with 7 nucleotides matching TRBD1. The CDR3 covers 15 residues. Germline V gives CDR1 SGHDN, CDR2 FVKESK. The junction had 7 bases not matched to a gene; V was cut back by 4 bases and J by 2 bases. The CDR3 nucleotides read TGTGCCAGCAGCCGAACAGGGGACCCACAAGAGACCCAGTACTTC. This codes for CASSRTGDPQETQYF.

This clone was observed once. The chain links TRBV3-1 (or the pseudogene TRBV3-2) to TRBJ1-4; D unresolved. Germline CDR1 LGHDT, CDR2 YNNKEL (reference sequence). V shed 1 base and J shed 7 bases, with 10 bases lying between them. The CDR3 sequence is 14 residues long. The CDR3 sequence is CASSQAQQSEKLFF. The DNA for the CDR3 is TGTGCCAGCAGCCAAGCGCAACAGAGTGAAAAACTGTTTTTT.

The rearrangement uses TRBV27 and TRBJ2-1; 7 nucleotides agree with TRBD2. The CDR3 has 16 amino acids. The trim removed 3 bases at V and 2 bases at J, leaving 7 bases unmatched. The germline V gene encodes CDR1 MNHEY and CDR2 SMNVEV (reference sequence). Written as DNA, the CDR3 is TGTGCCAGCAGTTTCCCTACCGGGGGGACCTACAATGAGCAGTTCTTC. Translation gives CASSFPTGGTYNEQFF.

The chain uses TRBV5-4 and TRBJ1-1; 9 bases match TRBD1. With 2 bases clipped from V and 5 bases from J, the junction kept 4 bases outside the gene matches. The CDR3 consists of 14 residues. CDR1 SGHNT and CDR2 YYREEE come from the germline V gene (reference sequence). CDR3 sequence (DNA): TGTGCCAGCAGCTTTGGGACAGGGAAGACTGAAGCTTTCTTT. Translation: CASSFGTGKTEAFF.

This chain uses TRBV5-5 with TRBJ1-1; TRBD1 matches at 7 bases. Germline loops: CDR1 SGHKS, CDR2 YYEKEE (reference sequence). V gave up 3 bases and J gave up 0 bases; unmatched junction bases: 2. This CDR3 is built from 14 residues. The CDR3 bases are TGTGCCAGCAGCTACACAGGGGTGAACACTGAAGCTTTCTTT. Translating gives CASSYTGVNTEAFF.

The gene calls are TRBV3-1 (or the pseudogene TRBV3-2) and TRBJ1-5; D is unresolved. Per the germline V gene, CDR1 is LGHDT and CDR2 is YNNKEL (reference sequence). The CDR3 extends over 14 amino acids. The V end lost 1 base, the J end lost 6 bases, and 10 bases lay between the germline ends. CDR3 sequence (DNA): TGTGCCAGCAGCCAAGGGGAGGTTTTTCAGCCCCAGCATTTT. Residues: CASSQGEVFQPQHF.

This chain uses TRBV5-6 with TRBJ1-4; 8 positions agree with TRBD1. Germline assignment: CDR1 SGHDT and CDR2 YYEEEE. V lost 3 bases and J lost 4; bases outside the gene matches: 2. The CDR3 totals 14 residues. CDR3 in DNA: TGTGCCAGCAGCTACGGACAGGGTAATGAAAAACTGTTTTTT. Amino acid sequence: CASSYGQGNEKLFF.

The chain couples TRBV7-9 to TRBJ2-3; a possible D gene is TRBD1 (6 bases). Trimming stripped 5 bases from V and 5 bases from J, with 20 bases between. The CDR3 contains 16 residues. Germline CDR1 SEHNR, CDR2 FQNEAQ (reference sequence). CDR3 nucleotides: TGTGCCAGCAGCCAAAATTCAAGGGGGTGGAGAGATACGCAGTATTTT. Encoded protein: CASSQNSRGWRDTQYF.

The chain couples TRBV7-2 to TRBJ1-2; D is undetermined. Germline values: CDR1 SGHTA, CDR2 FQGNSA. V lost 2 bases and J 0 bases, leaving 4 bases between the germline ends. The CDR3 is 13 amino acids. The CDR3, as DNA: TGTGCCAGCAGCTTACCAGCTAACTATGGCTACACCTTC. This gives the protein CASSLPANYGYTF.

V gene TRBV15 combines with J gene TRBJ2-2; no reliable D call. CDR1 and CDR2 from the germline V gene are LNHNV and YYDKDF (reference sequence). Trimming left V 0 bases short and J 0 bases short, with 8 bases between. This CDR3 is built from 16 residues. This CDR3 is CATSRDSNANTGELFF. The CDR3 coding sequence is TGTGCCACCAGCAGAGATAGTAACGCGAACACCGGGGAGCTGTTTTTT.

In this sample, this clone turned up a few times. The V and J genes are TRBV5-1 and TRBJ2-1, with 7 bases fitting TRBD2. The CDR3 is 15 residues long. Trimming took 7 bases from V and 5 from J; bases not matched to a gene: 12. Germline loops: CDR1 SGHRS, CDR2 YFSETQ. CDR3 nucleotides: TGCGCCAGCCAAATCCTTAGTCTAGCGGACAATGAGCAGTTCTTC. Translated, it gives CASQILSLADNEQFF.

On this clone: This likely reflects a read error, since a far larger clone is one base away. The rearrangement links TRBV5-6 to TRBJ2-7; D is perhaps TRBD1 (6 bases). Trimming pared 5 bases from V and 5 bases from J, leaving 8 bases between. The CDR3 has 11 residues. From germline, CDR1 is SGHDT and CDR2 YYEEEE. CDR3 DNA sequence: TGTGCCAGCAGTAAGGGGGACGAGCAGTACTTC. Its protein is CASSKGDEQYF. Full variable domain (remainder filled in from reference TRBV5-6 and TRBJ2-7): DAGVTQSPTHLIKTRGQQVTLRCSPKSGHDTVSWYQQALGQGPQFIFQYYEEEERQRGNFPDRFSGHQFPNYSSELNVNALLLGDSALYLCASSKGDEQYFGPGTRLTVT.

The chain joins TRBV28 to TRBJ1-1; 8 bases align to TRBD1. Germline V CDR1 and CDR2: MDHEN, SYDVKM. After removal of 6 bases from V and 4 bases from J, the junction contained 10 bases not matched to a gene. The CDR3 loop spans 15 amino acids. The CDR3 DNA follows: TGTGCCAGCAGCCTACGGACAGGGCGGTCCACTGAAGCTTTCTTT. Translated, it gives CASSLRTGRSTEAFF.

This clone has a count of ten or more. The J gene is TRBJ1-4, the V gene TRBV5-6; D call uncertain. The CDR3 runs to 13 residues. Germline values: CDR1 SGHDT, CDR2 YYEEEE. V was shortened by 4 bases and J by 6 bases, with 10 bases between the two germline ends. Written as DNA, the CDR3 is TGTGCCAGCAGCGGCCCTGTGGATGAAAAACTGTTTTTT. This codes for CASSGPVDEKLFF.

This chain uses TRBV4-1 with TRBJ2-2; TRBD2 matches 9 bases. In germline, CDR1 is MGHRA, CDR2 YSYEKL. The CDR3 is 16 residues long. The V segment lost 1 base and the J segment 3 bases; nucleotides outside the gene matches: 3. CDR3 DNA: TGCGCCAGCAGCCAAGTAGCGGGGGTGGACACCGGGGAGCTGTTTTTT. Amino acids: CASSQVAGVDTGELFF.

V gene TRBV7-2 combines with J gene TRBJ2-1; 14 bases are shared with TRBD2. The junction had 9 bases not matched to a gene; V was cut back by 4 bases and J by 7 bases. The CDR3 is made up of 17 amino acids. Germline assignment: CDR1 SGHTA and CDR2 FQGNSA. CDR3 sequence reads: CASSSQTSGRGLNEQFF. The DNA of the CDR3 is TGTGCCAGCAGCTCCCAGACTAGCGGGAGGGGATTAAATGAGCAGTTCTTC.